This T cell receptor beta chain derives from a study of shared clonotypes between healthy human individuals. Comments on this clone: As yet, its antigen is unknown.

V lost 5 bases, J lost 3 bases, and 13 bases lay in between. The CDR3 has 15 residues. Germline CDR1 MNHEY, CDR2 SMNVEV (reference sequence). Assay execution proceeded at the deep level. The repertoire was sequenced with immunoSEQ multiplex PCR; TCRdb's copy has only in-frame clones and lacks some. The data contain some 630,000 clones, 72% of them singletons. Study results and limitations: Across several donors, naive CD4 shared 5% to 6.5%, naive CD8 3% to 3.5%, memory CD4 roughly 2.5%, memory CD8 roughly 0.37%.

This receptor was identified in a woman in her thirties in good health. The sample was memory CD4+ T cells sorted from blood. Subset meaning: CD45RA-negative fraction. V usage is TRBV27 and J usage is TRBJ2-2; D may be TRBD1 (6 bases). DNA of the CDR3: TGTGCCAGCAGTCCAAACAGGGTGGACACCGGGGAGCTGTTTTTT. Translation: CASSPNRVDTGELFF.